Listed here are 30 T cell receptor beta chains from one sample, sequenced in a study of T cell responses to AZD1222 COVID-19 vaccine. Assay: immunoSEQ multiplex PCR; the TCRdb copy retains only in-frame clones and omits some. The sample has some 180,000 clones, 80% to 95% seen once; the top ten hold roughly 1.9%. Sequences were derived from peripheral blood, sampled 28 days after the second AZD1222 dose. The receptor source for this set is an adult who received the AZD1222 COVID-19 vaccine.

The chain employs TRBV5-1 and TRBJ2-7; 10 bases are shared with TRBD1. The CDR3 is 14 amino acids. J gave up 5 bases and V 4 bases, and 6 bases lay outside the gene matches. Germline V gives CDR1 SGHRS, CDR2 YFSETQ. The chain's CDR3 is CASSVGQGVDEQYF. DNA for the CDR3: TGCGCCAGCAGCGTAGGACAGGGGGTGGACGAGCAGTACTTC.

The chain joins TRBV19 to TRBJ2-3; the match to TRBD2 covers 11 bases. The CDR3 length is 15 residues. V lost 4 bases, J lost 11 bases, and 11 bases stayed unmatched. The germline V gene encodes CDR1 LNHDA and CDR2 SQIVND (reference sequence). CDR3: CASSTPGLAALGQYF. CDR3 sequence (DNA): TGTGCCAGTAGTACCCCGGGACTAGCGGCTCTGGGGCAGTATTTT.

J is TRBJ1-4 and V is TRBV7-8, with D hard to call. Trimming cost V 1 base and J 5 bases, with 8 bases left between them. There are 14 residues in the CDR3. Per the germline V gene, CDR1 is SGHVS and CDR2 is FQNEAQ. The CDR3 nucleotides are TGTGCCAGCAGCTTAGGGGGTCCCAATGAAAAACTGTTTTTT. Amino acids: CASSLGGPNEKLFF. The whole variable domain, filled in from reference TRBV7-8 and TRBJ1-4, reads GAGVSQSPRYKVAKRGQDVALRCDPISGHVSLFWYQQALGQGPEFLTYFQNEAQLDKSGLPSDRFFAERPEGSVSTLKIQRTQQEDSAVYLCASSLGGPNEKLFFGSGTQLSVL.

This clone occurred a few times. This chain joins TRBV10-3 and TRBJ2-3; TRBD2 matches at 10 bases. CDR1 and CDR2 from the germline V gene are ENHRY and SYGVKD. Unmatched junction bases numbered 7, after V lost 4 bases and J lost 0 bases. This CDR3 is 17 amino acids long. In DNA, the CDR3 is TGTGCCATCAGTGCATCTAGCGGGGGCTTAAGCACAGATACGCAGTATTTT. It encodes CAISASSGGLSTDTQYF.

The chain links TRBV3-1 (or the pseudogene TRBV3-2) to TRBJ1-2; maybe TRBD1 (5 bases). V was clipped by 1 base and J by 4 bases, with 10 bases between them. The CDR3 covers 14 residues. The germline CDR1 and CDR2 sequences are LGHDT and YNNKEL (reference sequence). The chain's CDR3 is CASSQGDGPYGYTF. The CDR3 coding sequence is TGTGCCAGCAGCCAAGGGGACGGACCCTATGGCTACACCTTC.

The CDR3 DNA reads as TGTGCCTGGAGTGCCCGGGGGGGATCGGAGACCCAGTACTTC. This codes for CAWSARGGSETQYF. The chain is built from TRBV30 and TRBJ2-5; 8 bases map to TRBD2. CDR1 and CDR2 (germline): GTSNPN, SVGIG (reference sequence). The V gene end was trimmed by 1 base and the J gene end by 5 bases; junction bases not matched to a gene: 6. The CDR3 length is 14 residues.

The chain combines TRBV18 with TRBJ1-2; D unclear. CDR3 length: 14 residues. V was pared by 0 bases and J by 8 bases, with 13 bases between. Germline V gives CDR1 KGHSH, CDR2 LQKENI. The DNA of the CDR3 is TGTGCCAGCTCACCACCGTCCGGTATGGGCGGCTACACCTTC. Amino acid sequence: CASSPPSGMGGYTF.

J is TRBJ2-7 and V is TRBV19; TRBD2 might be the D (6 bases). CDR1 is LNHDA, CDR2 SQIVND, per germline (reference sequence). This CDR3 is built from 16 residues. Trimming pared 2 bases from V and 3 bases from J, leaving 17 bases between. CDR3 sequence (DNA): TGTGCCAGTAGTATATTCCCCTCTAGCGAGGGCTACGAGCAGTACTTC. This codes for CASSIFPSSEGYEQYF. The full variable domain, completed using reference TRBV19 and TRBJ2-7, is DGGITQSPKYLFRKEGQNVTLSCEQNLNHDAMYWYRQDPGQGLRLIYYSQIVNDFQKGDIAEGYSVSREKKESFPLTVTSAQKNPTAFYLCASSIFPSSEGYEQYFGPGTRLTVT.

This chain links TRBV2 with TRBJ2-7; D perhaps matches TRBD2 (6 bases). Germline V gene lookup returns CDR1 SNHLY and CDR2 FYNNEI. This CDR3 has 12 amino acids. Between the trimmed V and J ends, which lost 6 bases and 0 bases, there was a span of 6 bases. CDR3 residues: CASRTSSYEQYF. The CDR3 DNA follows: TGTGCCAGCAGGACTAGCTCCTACGAGCAGTACTTC.

The gene calls are TRBV9 and TRBJ1-6, with D maybe TRBD1 (6 bases). This CDR3 is 12 amino acids long. V gave up 3 bases and J gave up 10 bases, with 8 bases separating them. CDR1 and CDR2 from the germline V gene are SGDLS and YYNGEE. CDR3: CASSEGGSPLHF. Written as DNA, the CDR3 is TGTGCCAGCAGCGAGGGGGGATCACCCCTCCACTTT. Using reference TRBV9 and TRBJ1-6 for the parts outside the CDR3, the full variable domain is DSGVTQTPKHLITATGQRVTLRCSPRSGDLSVYWYQQSLDQGLQFLIQYYNGEERAKGNILERFSAQQFPDLHSELNLSSLELGDSALYFCASSEGGSPLHFGNGTRLTVT.

The rearrangement uses TRBV7-3 and TRBJ2-1, with 8 bases that match TRBD2. The J segment lost 2 bases and the V segment lost 1 base, leaving 4 bases of the junction unmatched. The CDR3 length is 16 residues. In germline, CDR1 is SGHTA, CDR2 FQGTGA. CDR3 amino acids: CASSLSGSGTYNEQFF. The CDR3 bases are TGTGCCAGCAGCTTAAGTGGTAGCGGGACCTACAATGAGCAGTTCTTC. The full variable domain, completed using reference TRBV7-3 and TRBJ2-1, is GAGVSQTPSNKVTEKGKYVELRCDPISGHTALYWYRQSLGQGPEFLIYFQGTGAADDSGLPNDRFFAVRPEGSVSTLKIQRTERGDSAVYLCASSLSGSGTYNEQFFGPGTRLTVL.

The chain recombines TRBV5-4 with TRBJ2-5, with 7 bases identical to TRBD1. The germline gives CDR1 SGHNT, CDR2 YYREEE (reference sequence). CDR3 length equals 16 residues. V lost 4 bases and J lost 3; bases outside the gene matches: 12. The CDR3 sequence is CASSGDRVGYEETQYF. As DNA, the CDR3 is TGTGCCAGCAGCGGCGACAGGGTCGGCTACGAAGAGACCCAGTACTTC.

This chain connects TRBV27 to TRBJ1-6; TRBD1 might be the D (5 bases). CDR1 is MNHEY and CDR2 is SMNVEV in the germline V gene (reference sequence). The CDR3 has 16 amino acids. Trimming pared 0 bases from V and 10 bases from J, leaving 16 bases between. CDR3 coding DNA: TGTGCCAGCAGTTTATCTCAGGGAGGAGTTAGATCACCCCTCCACTTT. This codes for CASSLSQGGVRSPLHF.

This rearrangement joins TRBV6-5 to TRBJ1-4; D not certain. Germline CDR1 MNHEY, CDR2 SVGAGI. V was trimmed by 7 bases and J by 0 bases, leaving 9 bases between them. This CDR3 comprises 14 residues. The CDR3 bases are TGTGCCAGCACGAAAGGGCCAACTAATGAAAAACTGTTTTTT. This sequence encodes CASTKGPTNEKLFF.

On this clone: Other nucleotide sequences in the sample specify the same CDR3. The rearrangement links TRBV3-1 (or the pseudogene TRBV3-2) to TRBJ1-1; D not resolved. The germline V gene has CDR1 LGHDT and CDR2 YNNKEL (reference sequence). This CDR3 spans 13 amino acids. Trimming took 4 bases from V and 4 from J, leaving 10 bases between them. The CDR3 nucleotides are TGTGCCAGCAGCCCCGGGCGGGGCACTGAAGCTTTCTTT. Its protein product is CASSPGRGTEAFF.

This chain uses TRBV7-2 with TRBJ1-4, with TRBD1 as a possible D gene (5 bases). Germline CDR1 is SGHTA and CDR2 is FQGNSA. The germline V and J ends were trimmed by 1 base and 10 bases, with 13 bases remaining between them. The CDR3 is 14 residues long. Here the CDR3 DNA reads TGTGCCAGCAGCTTAGGGTACAGGACGGGAAAACTGTTTTTT. It yields the protein CASSLGYRTGKLFF.

The chain combines TRBV14 with TRBJ1-2; weak D call: TRBD1 (5 bases). Germline V gives CDR1 SGHDN, CDR2 FVKESK. The V and J ends lost 1 base and 0 bases respectively, with 6 bases between them. The CDR3 is 14 residues long. In DNA form, the CDR3 reads TGTGCCAGCAGCCAAGGGGACGCTAACTATGGCTACACCTTC. Translated: CASSQGDANYGYTF. The full variable domain, rest sourced from reference TRBV14 and TRBJ1-2, is EAGVTQFPSHSVIEKGQTVTLRCDPISGHDNLYWYRRVMGKEIKFLLHFVKESKQDESGMPNNRFLAERTGGTYSTLKVQPAELEDSGVYFCASSQGDANYGYTFGSGTRLTVV.

The chain has TRBV20-1 and TRBJ2-5; D not certain. The germline V gene encodes CDR1 DFQATT and CDR2 SNEGSKA (reference sequence). The CDR3 is 12 residues long. Deletions cut 3 bases from V and 5 bases from J, with 10 bases between. The CDR3 sequence is CSASLEAETQYF. In DNA form, the CDR3 reads TGCAGTGCTAGTCTAGAGGCCGAGACCCAGTACTTC.

This chain uses TRBV9 with TRBJ1-1; D is possibly TRBD1 (5 bases). CDR3 length: 14 residues. In germline, CDR1 is SGDLS, CDR2 YYNGEE. Between the trimmed V and J ends, which lost 2 bases and 2 bases, there was a span of 10 bases. The chain's CDR3 is CASSVRGENTEAFF. For the CDR3, the DNA is TGTGCCAGCAGCGTGCGGGGGGAAAACACTGAAGCTTTCTTT.

The rearrangement joins TRBV29-1 to TRBJ1-1; D unresolved. There are 14 residues in the CDR3. Trimming stripped 1 base from V and 0 bases from J, with 9 bases between. In germline, CDR1 is SQVTM, CDR2 ANQGSEA. CDR3 nucleotides: TGCAGCGTTGAAGGCAGGTTCATGAACACTGAAGCTTTCTTT. Translating gives CSVEGRFMNTEAFF.

The V gene is TRBV5-1, the J gene TRBJ2-1; 8 nucleotides line up with TRBD2. Germline V gives CDR1 SGHRS, CDR2 YFSETQ. This CDR3 has 16 amino acids. Losses at the gene ends were 2 bases for V and 5 bases for J; bases not matched to a gene: 9. The CDR3: CASSFGAGESNNEQFF. The DNA of the CDR3 is TGCGCCAGCAGCTTTGGAGCGGGAGAATCCAACAATGAGCAGTTCTTC.

The chain couples TRBV7-3 to TRBJ1-6; TRBD1 might be the D (5 bases). This CDR3 spans 14 amino acids. Trimming stripped 5 bases from V and 6 bases from J, with 11 bases between. Germline V CDR1 and CDR2: SGHTA, FQGTGA. The CDR3 DNA reads as TGTGCCAGCAGCATGGGACTGCTTAATTCACCCCTCCACTTT. It yields the protein CASSMGLLNSPLHF.

V gene TRBV18 combines with J gene TRBJ2-5; D not resolved. The germline V gene has CDR1 KGHSH and CDR2 LQKENI. This CDR3 region has 13 residues. V was trimmed by 2 bases and J by 3 bases, leaving 7 bases between them. DNA of the CDR3: TGTGCCAGCTCACCAGGGATCGAAGAGACCCAGTACTTC. Translated: CASSPGIEETQYF.

This sequence joins TRBV7-9 and TRBJ1-5; D is possibly TRBD1 (5 bases). The CDR3 is made up of 16 amino acids. Germline lookup yields CDR1 SEHNR and CDR2 FQNEAQ (reference sequence). V dropped 4 bases and J dropped 4 bases, with 17 bases sitting between them. CDR3 nucleotides: TGTGCCAGCAGCTCCCGTACGATCCAGGGAAATCAGCCCCAGCATTTT. It is translated as CASSSRTIQGNQPQHF. Filled out from reference TRBV7-9 and TRBJ1-5, the complete variable domain reads DTGVSQNPRHKITKRGQNVTFRCDPISEHNRLYWYRQTLGQGPEFLTYFQNEAQLEKSRLLSDRFSAERPKGSFSTLEIQRTEQGDSAMYLCASSSRTIQGNQPQHFGDGTRLSIL.

The chain is built from TRBV19 and TRBJ2-2; no firm D call. The V and J ends lost 3 bases and 6 bases respectively, with 5 bases between them. Looked up from germline, CDR1 is LNHDA and CDR2 is SQIVND (reference sequence). The CDR3 contains 12 residues. The CDR3 protein is CASSIRPGELFF. The CDR3 nucleotides are TGTGCCAGTAGTATCCGACCCGGGGAGCTGTTTTTT.

The rearrangement links TRBV5-1 to TRBJ1-2; the D gene is possibly TRBD1 (6 bases). Germline V gives CDR1 SGHRS, CDR2 YFSETQ. This CDR3 is built from 14 residues. Trimming took off 6 bases at V and 4 bases at J, with 16 bases between the two ends. The CDR3 spells CASTLGGPVYGYTF. CDR3 DNA sequence: TGCGCCAGCACCCTGGGGGGCCCGGTCTATGGCTACACCTTC.

The V and J genes are TRBV4-3 and TRBJ2-1, with D unresolved. The CDR3 sequence is 13 residues long. The V gene's germline CDR1 is LGHNA and CDR2 YSLEER. The V gene lost 4 bases and the J gene lost 7 bases, with 11 bases spanning the gap. CDR3 sequence: CASSPLSRNEQFF. The CDR3 nucleotides read TGCGCCAGCAGCCCCCTTTCCCGGAATGAGCAGTTCTTC.

CDR3 amino acids: CATSDPGLYEQFF. The CDR3, as DNA: TGTGCCACCAGTGATCCCGGTCTTTATGAGCAGTTCTTC. The chain links TRBV24-1 to TRBJ2-1; D unresolved. The germline CDR1 and CDR2 sequences are KGHDR and SFDVKD. The V gene lost 3 bases and the J gene lost 8 bases, with 10 bases spanning the gap. The CDR3 is made up of 13 amino acids.

This sequence joins TRBV28 and TRBJ2-7; D is possibly TRBD2 (6 bases). There are 15 residues in the CDR3. V was clipped by 6 bases and J by 3 bases, with 18 bases between them. Germline CDR1 reads MDHEN; CDR2 reads SYDVKM. The CDR3 nucleotides are TGTGCCAGCAGCCTACGTGGCGGGATTATCTACGAGCAGTACTTC. Amino acids: CASSLRGGIIYEQYF.

A few counts support this clone. The V gene is TRBV4-3, the J gene TRBJ2-2; TRBD2 might be the D (6 bases). The CDR3 is 16 residues long. Germline assignment: CDR1 LGHNA and CDR2 YSLEER. The V end lost 1 base, the J end lost 4 bases, and 13 bases lay between the germline ends. The chain's CDR3 is CASSQGGGVLTGELFF. The CDR3 DNA follows: TGCGCCAGCAGCCAAGGAGGAGGGGTTCTCACCGGGGAGCTGTTTTTT.